This TCR beta chain was obtained from a study of T cell responses to AZD1222 COVID-19 vaccine. Whole-study findings and limits: Across spike, vaccine-associated CD4 TCRs were found, dominant at 160-218 and 743-854.

Remarks on this clone: The antigen remains unidentified.

The CDR3 is 17 amino acids. V was pared by 3 bases and J by 2 bases, with 9 bases of the junction left unmatched. The germline gives CDR1 KGHSH, CDR2 LQKENI. Some clones are missing from TCRdb's copy, which holds only in-frame ones; the method was immunoSEQ multiplex PCR. The repertoire holds about 160,000 clones, with 85% to 90% as singletons. This specimen was peripheral blood, taken on day 0 of AZD1222 vaccination. The V call is TRBV18, the J call TRBJ2-3; TRBD1 matches 9 bases. The TCR comes from an adult in good health. This chain's CDR3 is CASSPPPGQGITDTQYF. DNA of the CDR3: TGTGCCAGCTCACCCCCTCCGGGACAGGGAATCACAGATACGCAGTATTTT.